Listed here is a single T cell receptor beta chain. Its antigen is not known. The length of the CDR3 is 17 residues. CDR1 and CDR2 (germline): LGHNA, YSLEER. V dropped 3 bases and J dropped 0; count of bases not matched to a gene: 7. In the source study's methods: ImmunoSEQ sequences covered only the junction and lacked quality scores; filtering therefore differed. Sequencing was performed with immunoSEQ multiplex PCR; in TCRdb, only in-frame clones are kept and a portion is missing. V, J and clone size derive from that table, while D and trimming were established from the DNA sequence. The table lists about 1.5 million clones, 98% of them singletons, with 0.4% to 0.45% in the top ten. These data originate in a study of shared clonotypes between healthy human individuals. Study results and limitations: Enrolling few donors narrowed the genetic and exposure-history diversity that was represented. A generally larger estimated richness was seen in naive subsets than in memory subsets.

The chain combines TRBV4-3 with TRBJ2-7, with TRBD2 matching over 11 bases. The sequenced sample was naive CD4+ T cells sorted from blood. The subset: CD45RA+ positively selected. This TCR derives from a man between 25 and 39 years old in good health. The CDR3 protein is CASSHGTSGSSSYEQYF. The CDR3 region has the DNA TGCGCCAGCAGCCACGGGACTAGCGGTTCAAGCTCCTACGAGCAGTACTTC.